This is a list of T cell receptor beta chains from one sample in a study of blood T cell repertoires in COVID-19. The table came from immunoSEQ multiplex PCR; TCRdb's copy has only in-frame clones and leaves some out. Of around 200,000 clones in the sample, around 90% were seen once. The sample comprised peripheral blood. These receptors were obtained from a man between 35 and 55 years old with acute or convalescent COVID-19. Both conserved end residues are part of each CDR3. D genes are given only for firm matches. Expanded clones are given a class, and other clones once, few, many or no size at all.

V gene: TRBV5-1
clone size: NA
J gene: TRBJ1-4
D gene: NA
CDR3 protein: CASSSDSPTTNEKLFF
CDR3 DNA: TGCGCCAGCAGCTCAGACAGCCCGACAACTAATGAAAAACTGTTTTTT

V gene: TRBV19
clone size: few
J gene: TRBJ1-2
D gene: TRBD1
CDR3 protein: CASSGQGGTLGYTF
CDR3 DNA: TGTGCCAGCTCCGGACAGGGAGGGACCTTAGGCTACACCTTC

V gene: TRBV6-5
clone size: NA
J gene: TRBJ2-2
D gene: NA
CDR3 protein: CASRKGGANTGELFF
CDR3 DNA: TGTGCCAGCAGAAAAGGGGGGGCTAACACCGGGGAGCTGTTTTTT

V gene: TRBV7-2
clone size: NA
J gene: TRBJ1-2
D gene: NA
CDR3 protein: CASSLAAGDYGYTF
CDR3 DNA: TGTGCCAGCAGCTTAGCGGCAGGGGACTATGGCTACACCTTC

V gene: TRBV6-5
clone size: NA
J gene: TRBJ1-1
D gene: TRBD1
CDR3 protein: CASSPTGGTEAFF
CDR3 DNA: TGTGCCAGCAGCCCGACAGGGGGCACTGAAGCTTTCTTT

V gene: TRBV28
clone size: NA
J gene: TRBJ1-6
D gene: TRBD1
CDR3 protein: CASRSGTGYNSPLHF
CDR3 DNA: TGTGCCAGCAGGTCCGGGACAGGTTATAATTCACCCCTCCACTTT

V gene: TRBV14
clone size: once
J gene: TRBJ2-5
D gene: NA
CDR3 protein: CASSLRQLTQETQYF
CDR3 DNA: TGTGCCAGCAGCCTCCGACAGCTTACCCAAGAGACCCAGTACTTC

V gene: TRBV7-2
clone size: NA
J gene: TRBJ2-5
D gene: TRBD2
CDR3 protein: CASSLEGGGQETQYF
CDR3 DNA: TGTGCCAGCAGCTTAGAAGGCGGGGGGCAAGAGACCCAGTACTTC

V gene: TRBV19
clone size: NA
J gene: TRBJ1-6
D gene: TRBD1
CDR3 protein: CASSIPGQGNSPLHF
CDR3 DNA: TGTGCCAGTAGTATACCGGGACAGGGGAATTCACCCCTCCACTTT

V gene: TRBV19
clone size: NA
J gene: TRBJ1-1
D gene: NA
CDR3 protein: CASSIGVGLMNTEAFF
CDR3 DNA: TGTGCCAGTAGTATAGGCGTGGGCCTAATGAACACTGAAGCTTTCTTT

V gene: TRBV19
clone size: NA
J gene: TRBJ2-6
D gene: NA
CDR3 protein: CAKTTPGVPGANVLTF
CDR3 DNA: TGTGCCAAAACAACTCCAGGGGTCCCTGGGGCCAACGTCCTGACTTTC

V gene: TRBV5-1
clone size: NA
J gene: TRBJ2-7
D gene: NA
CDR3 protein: CASSLGVGYEQYF
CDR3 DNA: TGCGCCAGCAGCTTAGGGGTAGGGTACGAGCAGTACTTC

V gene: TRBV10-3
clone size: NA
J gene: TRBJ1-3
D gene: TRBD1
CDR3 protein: CAITDRGGNTIYF
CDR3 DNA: TGTGCCATTACTGACAGGGGAGGAAACACCATATATTTT

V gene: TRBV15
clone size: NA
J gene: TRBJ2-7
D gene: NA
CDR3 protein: CATSRDRGSYEQYF
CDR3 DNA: TGTGCCACCAGCAGAGATCGGGGGTCCTACGAGCAGTACTTC

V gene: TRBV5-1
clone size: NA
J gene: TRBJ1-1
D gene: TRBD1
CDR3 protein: CASSRTGDNTEAFF
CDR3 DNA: TGCGCCAGCAGCCGGACAGGGGATAACACTGAAGCTTTCTTT